Below, one T cell receptor beta chain is given with its context. Its antigen is unidentified. TCRdb's copy holds only in-frame clones and misses some; the assay was immunoSEQ multiplex PCR. The sample holds 60,000 to 75,000 clones, 85% to 95% seen once. The CDR3 is 15 residues long. V gave up 2 bases and J gave up 5 bases, with 12 bases separating them. CDR1 and CDR2 (germline): SGHAT, FQNNGV. This sample is part of a study of T cell clonotyping in hematopoietic cell transplantation. Study-wide findings and caveats: CD4 and CD8 repertoire contributions could not be separated without sorting. Broader posttransplant TCR repertoire diversity was predicted by graft donor and pretransplant recipient Inverse Simpson Index values. Few recipient clonotypes overlapped donors; over 95% were de novo at given depth. Recipient TCR diversity dropped after transplant; expanded clonotypes rose from day 30 to 180.

The V call is TRBV11-2, the J call TRBJ2-2; D gene unclear. The specimen sequenced was peripheral blood mononuclear cells. This clonotype originated in a middle-aged man in good health. Some clones in this sample may be carry-over from other donors' samples. The CDR3 DNA sequence: TGTGCCAGCAGCTTAACGGTAGTTAGGACCGGGGAGCTGTTTTTT. Translating gives CASSLTVVRTGELFF.